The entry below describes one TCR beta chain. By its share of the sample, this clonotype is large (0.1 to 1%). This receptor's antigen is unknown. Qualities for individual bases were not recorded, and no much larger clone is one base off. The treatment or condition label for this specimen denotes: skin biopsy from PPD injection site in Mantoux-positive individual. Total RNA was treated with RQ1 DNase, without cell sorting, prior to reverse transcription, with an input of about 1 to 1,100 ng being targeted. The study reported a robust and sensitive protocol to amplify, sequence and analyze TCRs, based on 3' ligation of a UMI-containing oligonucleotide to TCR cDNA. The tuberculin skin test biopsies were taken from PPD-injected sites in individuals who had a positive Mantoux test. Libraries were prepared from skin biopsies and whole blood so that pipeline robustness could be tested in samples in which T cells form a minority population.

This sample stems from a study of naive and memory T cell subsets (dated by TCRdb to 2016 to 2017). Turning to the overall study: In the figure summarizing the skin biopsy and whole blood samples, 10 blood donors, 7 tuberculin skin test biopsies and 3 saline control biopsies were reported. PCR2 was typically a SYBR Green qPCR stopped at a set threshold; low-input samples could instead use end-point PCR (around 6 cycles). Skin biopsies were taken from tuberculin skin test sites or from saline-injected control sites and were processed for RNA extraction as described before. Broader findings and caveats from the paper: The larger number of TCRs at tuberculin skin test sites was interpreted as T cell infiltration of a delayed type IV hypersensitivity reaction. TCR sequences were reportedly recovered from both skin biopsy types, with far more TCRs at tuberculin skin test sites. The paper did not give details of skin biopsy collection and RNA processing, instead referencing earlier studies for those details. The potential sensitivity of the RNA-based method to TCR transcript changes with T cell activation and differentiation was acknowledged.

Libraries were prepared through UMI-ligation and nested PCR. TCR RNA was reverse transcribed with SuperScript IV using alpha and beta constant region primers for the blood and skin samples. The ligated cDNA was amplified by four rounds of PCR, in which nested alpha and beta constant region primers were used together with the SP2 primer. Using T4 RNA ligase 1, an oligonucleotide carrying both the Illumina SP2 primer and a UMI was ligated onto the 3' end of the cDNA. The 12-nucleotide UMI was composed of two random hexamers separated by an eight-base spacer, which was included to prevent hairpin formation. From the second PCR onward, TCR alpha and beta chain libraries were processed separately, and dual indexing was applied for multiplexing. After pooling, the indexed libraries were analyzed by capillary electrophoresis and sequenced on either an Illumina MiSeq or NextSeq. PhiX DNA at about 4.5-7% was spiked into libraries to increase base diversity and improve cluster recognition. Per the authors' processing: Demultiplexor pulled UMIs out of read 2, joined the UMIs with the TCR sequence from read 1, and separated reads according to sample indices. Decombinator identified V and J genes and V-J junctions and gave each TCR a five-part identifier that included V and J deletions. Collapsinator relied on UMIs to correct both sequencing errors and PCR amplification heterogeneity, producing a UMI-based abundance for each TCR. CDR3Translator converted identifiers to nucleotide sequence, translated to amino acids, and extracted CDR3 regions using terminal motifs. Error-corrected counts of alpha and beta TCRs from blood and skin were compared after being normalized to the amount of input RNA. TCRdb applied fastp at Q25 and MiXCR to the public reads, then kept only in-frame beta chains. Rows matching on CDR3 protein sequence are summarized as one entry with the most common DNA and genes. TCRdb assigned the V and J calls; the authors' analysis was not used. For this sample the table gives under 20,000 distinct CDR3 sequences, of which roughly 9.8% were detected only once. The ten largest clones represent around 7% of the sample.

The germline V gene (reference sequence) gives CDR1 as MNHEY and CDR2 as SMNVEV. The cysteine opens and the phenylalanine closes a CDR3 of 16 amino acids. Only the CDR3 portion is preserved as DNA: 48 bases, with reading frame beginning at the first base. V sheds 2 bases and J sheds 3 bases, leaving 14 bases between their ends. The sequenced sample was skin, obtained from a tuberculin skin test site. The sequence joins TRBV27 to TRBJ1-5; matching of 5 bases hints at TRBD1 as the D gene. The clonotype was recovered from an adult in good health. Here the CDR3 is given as CASSLGAGGSNQPQHF. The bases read TGTGCCAGCAGTTTAGGGGCAGGAGGTTCCAATCAGCCCCAGCATTTT.